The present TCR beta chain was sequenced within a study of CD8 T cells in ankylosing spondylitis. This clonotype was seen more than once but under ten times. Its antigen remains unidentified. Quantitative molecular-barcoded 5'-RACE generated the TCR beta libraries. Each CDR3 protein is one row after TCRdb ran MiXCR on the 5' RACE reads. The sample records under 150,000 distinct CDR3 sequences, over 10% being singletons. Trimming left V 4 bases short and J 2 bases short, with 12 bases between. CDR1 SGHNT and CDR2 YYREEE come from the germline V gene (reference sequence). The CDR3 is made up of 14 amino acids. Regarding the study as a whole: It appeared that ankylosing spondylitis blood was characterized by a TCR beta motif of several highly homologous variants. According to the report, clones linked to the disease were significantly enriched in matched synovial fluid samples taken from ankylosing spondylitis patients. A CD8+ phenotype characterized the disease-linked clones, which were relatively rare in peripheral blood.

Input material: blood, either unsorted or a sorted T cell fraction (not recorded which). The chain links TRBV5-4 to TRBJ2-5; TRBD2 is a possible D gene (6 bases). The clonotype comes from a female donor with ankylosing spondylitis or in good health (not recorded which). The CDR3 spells CASSLRLGQETQYF. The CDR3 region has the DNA TGTGCCAGCAGCCTGCGACTAGGGCAAGAGACCCAGTACTTC. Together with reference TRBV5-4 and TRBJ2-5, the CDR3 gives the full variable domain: ETGVTQSPTHLIKTRGQQVTLRCSSQSGHNTVSWYQQALGQGPQFIFQYYREEENGRGNFPPRFSGLQFPNYSSELNVNALELDDSALYLCASSLRLGQETQYFGPGTRLLVL.